This note documents a single T cell receptor beta chain sequence. This clonotype was detected a few times. The antigen it recognizes is unknown. No base qualities exist here, and no much larger clone lies one base off it. The data are from a study of blood T cells in healthy people across ages (dated by TCRdb to the mid-2010s). As for the study more broadly: In model experiments, template switching captured roughly one uniquely barcoded TCR beta cDNA molecule for every two T cells. The study measured age-related changes in TCR beta repertoire diversity using deep sequencing normalized with unique cDNA molecular identifiers. The study analyzed two additional independent replicas of 1 million unique cDNA reads from the same blood draw for two donors, one aged 18 to 30 and one aged 80 or older. To avoid experimental bias, donors of different ages were spread randomly across the sequencing lanes. Donors were grouped into four age groups: young (average about 15 years), middle-aged (39), aged (around 60) and long-lived (around 80). The research as a whole found: Total diversity estimates from one million sequenced T cells were considered lower bounds and underestimates. Compared with the aged group, more naive CD4+ T cells, fewer expanded clones and increased TCR diversity were shown by the long-lived group, suggesting age selection. The percentage of naive T cells measured by flow cytometry correlated strongly with observed TCR beta diversity. Bulk unsorted PBMC profiling prevented conclusive comparison of naive and antigen-experienced compartments. Because donor CMV infection status was unknown, age-related changes in expanded clonotypes were potentially confounded. As age increased, observed TCR beta diversity per million T cells dropped in a roughly linear way, and a significant reduction was already evident by age about 36.

Donors were 39 systemically healthy Caucasian individuals from Russia aged 6 to 90 years. Each donor gave ten milliliters of peripheral blood, drawn into EDTA-treated Vacutainer tubes. Ficoll-Paque density-gradient centrifugation was used to isolate PBMCs, with at least 7 million per sample. Total RNA was extracted from PBMCs with Trizol reagent, with at least 5.5 micrograms obtained per sample. For every donor, flow cytometry on a PBMC aliquot measured the percentage of naive CD45RAhigh/CD27high T cells. The CDR3, cysteine through phenylalanine, is 13 amino acids long. The retained sequence is limited to the CDR3, 39 bases, with the frame set at the first base. CDR1 and CDR2 (MNHEY, SVGAGI) derive from the germline V gene. Trimming at the junction amounts to 8 bases on V and 5 bases on J, and the germline ends lie 16 bases apart. The library was obtained by 5' RACE. Data came from an Illumina HiSeq 2500. The second PCR ran for about 6 to 11 cycles and used a J-beta primer mix along with a sample-barcoded 5' primer. A unique molecular identifier was introduced onto each TCR beta cDNA molecule by a template-switch 5' adaptor carrying 12 random nucleotides. Each sample yielded at least 3 million CDR3-containing paired-end reads. First-strand cDNA was synthesized from all RNA with the Mint cDNA synthesis kit, primed by a TRBC-specific oligonucleotide. Following uracil-DNA glycosylase treatment, a first 18-cycle PCR with universal primers M1SS and BC2_uni_R was performed on all cDNA. In the source study's methods: For normalization, 1 million high-quality reads were randomly selected from each sample, with every read carrying a distinct molecular identifier. Reads with shared molecular identifiers were discarded instead of being binned into consensus sequences. CDR3 identification, clonotype clustering and error correction used MiTCR with a Q25 quality threshold and the strictest error-elimination algorithm. A nonparametric unseen species model using Euler transformation provided a lower-bound estimate of total TCR beta diversity. The public reads were quality trimmed at Q25 with fastp and then assembled into clones with MiXCR by TCRdb, keeping productive beta chains. CDR3 protein duplicates are merged, each entry listing the most common genes and DNA. TCRdb, not the authors, supplied the V and J calls. For this sample there are hundreds of thousands of distinct CDR3 sequences; around 46% appear just once. Together, the top ten hold roughly an eighth of the sample.

This receptor was obtained from a man aged 25 to 40 in good health. Rearrangement joined TRBV6-5 to TRBJ2-7; the D segment is perhaps TRBD1 or TRBD2, each sharing 6 matched bases. Sample: blood. In nucleotides, the sequence is TGTGCCAGCCACACATCACGGGGGCACGAGCAGTACTTC. This yields the protein CASHTSRGHEQYF.